What follows are 21 T cell receptor beta chains derived from one specimen sequenced in a study of response to subunit inactivated influenza vaccine. TCRdb processed the RT-PCR reads anew with MiXCR; each CDR3 protein has one entry. The sample consists of around 200,000 distinct CDR3 sequences, about 10% of them appearing once. The sample in question was non-naive T cells sorted from PBMCs, obtained on the day of vaccination. These receptors were collected from a man aged 45-65 years who received an inactivated influenza vaccine.

This clonotype has ten or more counts. CDR3 region: CASSQGQVGSSYNEQFF. CDR3 DNA sequence: TGTGCCAGCAGCCAAGGTCAGGTGGGAAGCTCCTACAATGAGCAGTTCTTC. The chain recombines TRBV3-1 with TRBJ2-1; D remains unclear. The CDR3 sequence is 17 residues long. From germline, CDR1 is LGHDT and CDR2 YNNKEL (reference sequence). Trimming took off 1 base at V and 0 bases at J, with 13 bases between the two ends.

This clonotype has a count of ten or more. This chain joins TRBV7-2 and TRBJ2-7; a possible D gene is TRBD1 (5 bases). This CDR3 contains 15 residues. The germline V and J ends were trimmed by 5 bases and 0 bases, with 14 bases remaining between them. Germline CDR1 is SGHTA and CDR2 is FQGNSA. The CDR3 bases are TGTGCCAGCAGCCTGGGGCTAGTAGACTCCTACGAGCAGTACTTC. This encodes CASSLGLVDSYEQYF.

Of note for this clonotype: It may be a read error: a sequence one base away is much more abundant. The chain joins TRBV7-9 to TRBJ1-1, with D uncertain. The length of the CDR3 is 13 residues. The germline V gene encodes CDR1 SEHNR and CDR2 FQNEAQ (reference sequence). V was shortened by 4 bases and J by 0 bases, with 6 bases between the two germline ends. In DNA, the CDR3 is TGTGCCAGCAGCTCCGGGGTGAACACTGAAGCTTTCTTT. Its protein product is CASSSGVNTEAFF.

The table lists this clonotype with a few counts. This rearrangement joins TRBV7-6 to TRBJ1-1; TRBD1 might be the D (5 bases). This CDR3 spans 14 amino acids. Germline V gene lookup returns CDR1 SGHVS and CDR2 FNYEAQ. V was trimmed by 5 bases and J by 3 bases, leaving 13 bases between them. The CDR3 sequence: CASSPGAGYTEAFF. Here the CDR3 DNA reads TGTGCCAGCAGCCCCGGGGCAGGATACACTGAAGCTTTCTTT.

This clonotype appeared many times. This chain uses TRBV20-1 with TRBJ2-7, with TRBD2 identical over 12 bases. Germline CDR1 and CDR2: DFQATT and SNEGSKA (reference sequence). The CDR3 is made up of 18 amino acids. The junction had 14 bases not matched to a gene; V was cut back by 1 base and J by 4 bases. Here the CDR3 DNA reads TGCAGTGCTAGAGTAGGACTAGCGGGACTGCTTTACAGTTACGAGCAGTACTTC. It codes for CSARVGLAGLLYSYEQYF.

This clonotype has a count of ten or more. This chain uses TRBV6-1 with TRBJ2-7; TRBD2 matches at 7 bases. Germline V CDR1 and CDR2: MNHNS, SASEGT. V trimming: 7 bases; J trimming: 3 bases; junction bases outside the gene matches: 9. This CDR3 is 14 amino acids long. CDR3 sequence: CASTDSGFRYEQYF. CDR3 bases: TGTGCCAGCACCGATAGCGGGTTCCGCTACGAGCAGTACTTC.

This clonotype was counted only a few times. The CDR3 DNA is TGTGCCAGTAGGGCCCGGGGGGGGGCGTACAATGAGCAGTTCTTC. This codes for CASRARGGAYNEQFF. This sequence joins TRBV19 and TRBJ2-1, with 8 bases lining up with TRBD2. J lost 4 bases, V lost 6 bases, and 8 bases had no gene match. Germline V CDR1 and CDR2: LNHDA, SQIVND (reference sequence). CDR3 size: 15 residues.

This clonotype occurred a few times. This chain connects TRBV15 to TRBJ2-4; 12 positions agree with TRBD1. Trimming at V came to 5 bases and at J to 0 bases, leaving 8 bases not matched to a gene. Per the germline V gene, CDR1 is LNHNV and CDR2 is YYDKDF (reference sequence). The CDR3 is 18 amino acids. The CDR3 DNA sequence: TGTGCCACCAGCGTCGGGACAGGGGGCTCCTTAGCCAAAAACATTCAGTACTTC. Translating it yields CATSVGTGGSLAKNIQYF.

This clonotype was seen at least ten times. The chain combines TRBV28 with TRBJ2-5; 10 nucleotides match TRBD2. The CDR3 totals 18 residues. The V gene end was trimmed by 3 bases and the J gene end by 3 bases; junction bases not matched to a gene: 13. Germline CDR1 MDHEN, CDR2 SYDVKM. The CDR3 here is CASSFGLRAGGPKETQYF. The CDR3 DNA is TGTGCCAGCAGTTTTGGCTTGCGAGCGGGAGGGCCAAAAGAGACCCAGTACTTC.

The chain uses TRBV7-2 and TRBJ1-3, with 12 bases lining up with TRBD1. This CDR3 comprises 14 residues. V trimming: 8 bases; J trimming: 5 bases; junction bases outside the gene matches: 4. The germline V gene encodes CDR1 SGHTA and CDR2 FQGNSA. The CDR3 protein is CASVGQGARNTIYF. CDR3 nucleotides: TGTGCCAGCGTGGGACAGGGGGCTAGAAACACCATATATTTT.

This clonotype is medium-sized (0.01 to 0.1%). V is TRBV7-2 and J is TRBJ2-3, with 9 bases fitting TRBD2. Germline V gene sequence: CDR1 SGHTA, CDR2 FQGNSA. The CDR3 runs 16 residues. The trim removed 4 bases at V and 2 bases at J, leaving 7 bases unmatched. CDR3 sequence (DNA): TGTGCCAGCAGCTGGGGACTAGCAGGGTCCACAGATACGCAGTATTTT. It yields the protein CASSWGLAGSTDTQYF.

This clonotype came up once. The V and J genes are TRBV11-2 and TRBJ2-1, with D perhaps TRBD2 (6 bases). Germline CDR1 is SGHAT and CDR2 is FQNNGV. With 2 bases removed from V and 4 bases from J, the gap between germline ends came to 15 bases. This CDR3 has 16 residues. The CDR3 region has the DNA TGTGCCAGCAGCTTACGGGCGGGATGGAAATACAATGAGCAGTTCTTC. Protein product: CASSLRAGWKYNEQFF.

This clonotype was counted ten times or more. The genes are TRBV15 and TRBJ2-5; 7 bases match TRBD1. Germline CDR1 is LNHNV and CDR2 is YYDKDF (reference sequence). V lost 0 bases and J lost 7; bases outside the gene matches: 17. This CDR3 is 18 amino acids long. The CDR3 reads CATSREMLGRTGGGTQYF. As DNA, the CDR3 is TGTGCCACCAGCAGAGAGATGTTAGGAAGGACAGGTGGGGGGACCCAGTACTTC.

The V call is TRBV9, the J call TRBJ2-7; the match to TRBD2 covers 14 bases. Germline assignment: CDR1 SGDLS and CDR2 YYNGEE. The ends lost 0 bases at V and 5 bases at J; junction bases unmatched: 10. The CDR3 has 18 amino acids. CDR3 DNA: TGTGCCAGCAGCGTAGAGGGTCGGGCGGGACTAGCGGGAGACGAGCAGTACTTC. Amino acid sequence: CASSVEGRAGLAGDEQYF. Supplemented by reference TRBV9 and TRBJ2-7, the full variable domain reads DSGVTQTPKHLITATGQRVTLRCSPRSGDLSVYWYQQSLDQGLQFLIQYYNGEERAKGNILERFSAQQFPDLHSELNLSSLELGDSALYFCASSVEGRAGLAGDEQYFGPGTRLTVT.

This clonotype was counted a few times. This rearrangement joins TRBV6-2 or TRBV6-3 to TRBJ2-1; D might be TRBD1 (6 bases). The germline CDR1 and CDR2 sequences are MNHEY and SVGEGT. V lost 6 bases and J 2 bases, leaving 8 bases between the germline ends. The CDR3 length is 13 residues. CDR3 bases: TGTGCCAGCAGGGACAGTACCTACAATGAGCAGTTCTTC. Translated, it gives CASRDSTYNEQFF.

This clonotype was picked up many times. V usage is TRBV5-1 and J usage is TRBJ2-7; tentatively, D is TRBD1 or TRBD2 (5 bases each). This CDR3 spans 13 amino acids. Germline V gives CDR1 SGHRS, CDR2 YFSETQ. V lost 4 bases, J lost 3 bases, and 11 bases lay in between. CDR3: CASSPGTYYEQYF. The CDR3 DNA reads TGCGCCAGCAGCCCCGGGACCTACTACGAGCAGTACTTC.

This chain connects TRBV7-6 to TRBJ2-3, with 15 bases fitting TRBD2. Germline loops: CDR1 SGHVS, CDR2 FNYEAQ. The CDR3 is 16 amino acids. J lost 4 bases, V lost 4 bases, and 3 bases had no gene match. CDR3 sequence (DNA): TGTGCCAGCAGCTGGGGACTAGCGGGGGGTTCAGATACGCAGTATTTT. Translating gives CASSWGLAGGSDTQYF.

This clonotype came up many times. The chain uses TRBV28 and TRBJ1-2; unclear D gene. The CDR3 has 11 amino acids. V lost 7 bases and J lost 0, with 3 bases in between. The germline gives CDR1 MDHEN, CDR2 SYDVKM. The CDR3 region is CASTSNYGYTF. The DNA of the CDR3 is TGTGCCAGCACCTCTAACTATGGCTACACCTTC.

This chain links TRBV7-9 with TRBJ1-2; D is uncertain. This CDR3 spans 15 amino acids. V shed 0 bases and J shed 4 bases, with 12 bases lying between them. Germline V gives CDR1 SEHNR, CDR2 FQNEAQ (reference sequence). The CDR3 region has the DNA TGTGCCAGCAGCTTAGCGCCCGGGGTTCTCTATGGCTACACCTTC. This gives the protein CASSLAPGVLYGYTF. The whole variable domain, filled in from reference TRBV7-9 and TRBJ1-2, reads DTGVSQNPRHKITKRGQNVTFRCDPISEHNRLYWYRQTLGQGPEFLTYFQNEAQLEKSRLLSDRFSAERPKGSFSTLEIQRTEQGDSAMYLCASSLAPGVLYGYTFGSGTRLTVV.

This clonotype was recorded many times. This chain links TRBV20-1 with TRBJ2-5, with 8 bases fitting TRBD2. The CDR3 is 18 amino acids. Germline V gives CDR1 DFQATT, CDR2 SNEGSKA (reference sequence). V trimming: 0 bases; J trimming: 4 bases; junction bases outside the gene matches: 16. The DNA for the CDR3 is TGCAGTGCTAGAGATTCGGGGAATCGGGGGGGTAGAGGAGAGACCCAGTACTTC. It yields the protein CSARDSGNRGGRGETQYF.

This clonotype has a count of ten or more. This chain links TRBV6-5 with TRBJ2-7; 8 positions agree with TRBD2. CDR1 and CDR2 from the germline V gene are MNHEY and SVGAGI. This CDR3 has 14 amino acids. J lost 3 bases, V lost 2 bases, and 3 bases had no gene match. CDR3 nucleotide sequence: TGTGCCAGCAGTTACGACACTAGCGGCTACGAGCAGTACTTC. Amino acids: CASSYDTSGYEQYF.